The source of this TCR beta chain is a study of T cells in Graves' hyperthyroidism and ophthalmopathy. Active moderate-to-severe ophthalmopathy, Clinical Activity Score at least 3, NOSPECS at least 4, under 3 months' duration. RNA transcripts yielded amplified TCR beta CDR3 regions. Initially, a first-round RT-PCR of the TCR CDR3 employed the HTBI primer set. A single record per CDR3 protein comes from TCRdb applying MiXCR to the multiplex PCR reads. The data hold about half a million distinct CDR3 sequences, with approximately 23% observed a single time. CDR1 is DFQATT, CDR2 SNEGSKA, per germline (reference sequence). V dropped 3 bases and J dropped 1; count of bases not matched to a gene: 20. CDR3 length equals 20 residues. This clonotype was detected a few times.

Sequenced: blood. The rearrangement uses TRBV20-1 and TRBJ1-1; 10 positions match TRBD1. This TCR came from a woman in her 70s with Graves' ophthalmopathy. CDR3 in DNA: TGCAGTGCTAGGGGATCCGGGACAGGGGAGTCGCGATCATGGAACACTGAAGCTTTCTTT. This translates into CSARGSGTGESRSWNTEAFF.